This TCR beta chain was identified during a study of blood T cell repertoires in COVID-19 (dated by TCRdb to about 2020). Some background on the complete study: The collaborator samples originated in the United States, Italy and Spain and spanned the acute and convalescent phases of COVID-19. The prospective study material was composed of cDNA or gDNA derived from T cells, B-cell-depleted T cells, or PBMCs. Deeply sampled blood TCRbeta repertoires from subjects exposed to, actively infected with, or recovered from COVID-19 were included in the dataset. The repertoires were released in a freely available public database meant as a resource for research on the immune response to SARS-CoV-2. The samples were drawn from the first 160 participants of the ongoing ImmuneRACE study and from 1,254 subjects provided by 6 global collaborators. A de-identified subject ID, COVID-19 status, age in years and sex were almost always included in the sample metadata. Where available, HLA class I and class II types were taken from metadata supplied by the sample provider and were not determined by assay-based typing.

Collaborating institutions collected whole blood in K2EDTA tubes following their own protocols. Collaborator samples were shipped for TCRbeta analysis as frozen whole blood, isolated PBMCs, or DNA extracted from either sample type. TCRbeta CDR3 regions were amplified from genomic DNA using the immunoSEQ Assay, a bias-controlled multiplex PCR. Per the original workflow: Nucleated cell counts per sample were estimated from amplification of reference gene primers within the assay. To quantify the absolute abundance of each unique TCRbeta CDR3 rearrangement, sequence reads were collapsed and filtered. For each sample, productive Simpson clonality was calculated by taking the square root of Simpson's diversity index across productive rearrangements. As stored in TCRdb, this immuneACCESS dataset retains in-frame rearrangements with V and J assigned. A fraction of the clones does not appear; measured against another copy, unresolved V genes explain less than half of the discrepancy, and the remainder lacks a known reason. Clonal size and the V and J genes are those of that table, whereas D and trimming came from the DNA. The sample includes roughly 200,000 clones, with 86% observed a single time. 5.9% of the sample belongs to the ten largest clones.

Trimming accounts for 5 bases at V and 7 bases at J, while the number of junction bases matched to no gene is 12. The CDR3 runs 15 amino acids, cysteine and phenylalanine included. The CDR3 DNA has 45 bases and is translated from base 1. CDR1 and CDR2 (SGHAT, FQNNGV) derive from the germline V gene. Comments on this clone: This receptor's antigen is unknown. No base qualities exist here, and no much larger clone lies one base off it.

The study at large found these results: How much clinical and demographic metadata was included differed by source and by participant, and the metadata was provided uncurated.

The source material was peripheral blood. This clonotype was obtained from a man at least 80 years old with acute or convalescent COVID-19. The V and J segments used are TRBV11-2 and TRBJ1-1; TRBD1 aligns with 8 central bases. The CDR3 reads CASSANGQGGGEAFF. Here is the DNA: TGTGCCAGCAGCGCCAACGGACAGGGCGGTGGTGAAGCTTTCTTT.